This entry lists 32 T cell receptor beta chains sequenced from one sample in a study of T cell repertoires in cytomegalovirus infection (dated by TCRdb to the late 2010s). The sequencing machine was an Illumina HiSeq 1500. The public reads were reanalyzed by TCRdb: fastp trimming at Q25, MiXCR alignment, in-frame beta chains only. A single entry per CDR3 protein holds the most common genes and DNA from its merged rows. This sample holds 370,000 or so distinct CDR3 sequences; about 35% were observed only once. Roughly 14% of the sample goes to the ten largest clones. Antigen specificity for these receptors is unknown. This specimen's treatment or condition label, interpreted: in vitro stimulation with specific CMV peptide epitopes to enrich CMV-specific T cells. The material was cultured PBMCs, obtained from culture after CMV antigen stimulation. These receptors came from a human donor in good health (CMV status not recorded). Some clones in this sample may be carry-over from other donors' samples.

This clonotype appeared a single time. This chain links TRBV7-2 with TRBJ1-5; no clear D. The CDR3 extends over 15 amino acids. V lost 2 bases to trimming and J lost 1 base, with 9 bases between them. The germline gives CDR1 SGHTA, CDR2 FQGNSA. The CDR3 nucleotides read TGTGCCAGCAGCTTATGGGGAGAAAGCAATCAGCCCCAGCATTTT. It encodes CASSLWGESNQPQHF.

V and J are TRBV14 and TRBJ2-1; 11 bases map to TRBD2. V was pared by 4 bases and J by 7 bases, with 9 bases of the junction left unmatched. CDR1 and CDR2 (germline): SGHDN, FVKESK. The CDR3 sequence is 16 residues long. Here the CDR3 reads CASSLLRTSGQNEQFF. CDR3 nucleotide sequence: TGTGCCAGCAGCCTCCTGAGGACTAGCGGGCAAAATGAGCAGTTCTTC.

The CDR3 DNA sequence: TGTGCCAGCAGCAAAGGGAATAATTCACCCCTCCACTTT. Translating it yields CASSKGNNSPLHF. The chain combines TRBV9 with TRBJ1-6; D call uncertain. V lost 4 bases and J lost 5, with 7 bases in between. The CDR3 has 13 residues. In germline, CDR1 is SGDLS, CDR2 YYNGEE.

The J gene is TRBJ2-3, the V gene TRBV4-1; no firm D call. The germline V gene encodes CDR1 MGHRA and CDR2 YSYEKL. Trimming took 4 bases from V and 4 from J, leaving 24 bases between them. CDR3 length: 18 residues. The CDR3 is CASSPITLAPTGADTQYF. The CDR3 coding sequence is TGCGCCAGCAGCCCGATCACACTGGCGCCTACTGGCGCAGATACGCAGTATTTT.

The chain combines TRBV7-3 with TRBJ1-1; perhaps TRBD1 as D (6 bases). V was shortened by 0 bases and J by 8 bases, with 13 bases between the two germline ends. The CDR3 is made up of 14 amino acids. Germline V gene sequence: CDR1 SGHTA, CDR2 FQGTGA. CDR3 sequence reads: CASSLTLGGREAFF. CDR3 coding DNA: TGTGCCAGCAGCTTAACTCTGGGGGGCCGAGAAGCTTTCTTT.

The gene calls are TRBV7-9 and TRBJ2-1; TRBD2 aligns across 7 bases. J lost 0 bases, V lost 8 bases, and 16 bases had no gene match. The CDR3 runs to 18 residues. Germline V CDR1 and CDR2: SEHNR, FQNEAQ (reference sequence). The CDR3 DNA is TGTGCCAGCGGCCGCGGGGGAAGTACTTTTGGCTCCTACAATGAGCAGTTCTTC. It is translated as CASGRGGSTFGSYNEQFF. The whole variable domain, remainder taken from reference TRBV7-9 and TRBJ2-1, is DTGVSQNPRHKITKRGQNVTFRCDPISEHNRLYWYRQTLGQGPEFLTYFQNEAQLEKSRLLSDRFSAERPKGSFSTLEIQRTEQGDSAMYLCASGRGGSTFGSYNEQFFGPGTRLTVL.

The sample holds many counts of this clonotype. This chain uses TRBV7-2 with TRBJ2-5, with 10 bases fitting TRBD2. V was pared by 5 bases and J by 4 bases, with 1 base of the junction left unmatched. The germline V gene has CDR1 SGHTA and CDR2 FQGNSA. This CDR3 has 13 amino acids. The CDR3 sequence is CASSRTSGETQYF. As DNA, the CDR3 is TGTGCCAGCAGCCGGACTAGCGGAGAGACCCAGTACTTC.

The V and J genes are TRBV11-3 and TRBJ2-2, with 7 bases aligning to TRBD1. The V segment lost 5 bases and the J segment 3 bases; nucleotides outside the gene matches: 9. The CDR3 sequence is 16 residues long. From germline, CDR1 is SGHNT and CDR2 YENEEA. In DNA form, the CDR3 reads TGTGCCAGCAGCCGGGCGGACAGGAGATACACCGGGGAGCTGTTTTTT. Translation gives CASSRADRRYTGELFF.

In nucleotides, the CDR3 is TGCAGTACCCCGGGACAGGGGTTGAATGAGCAGTTCTTC. Translating it yields CSTPGQGLNEQFF. This rearrangement joins TRBV20-1 to TRBJ2-1; 10 nucleotides agree with TRBD1. The V gene's germline CDR1 is DFQATT and CDR2 SNEGSKA (reference sequence). The CDR3 length is 13 residues. After removal of 8 bases from V and 7 bases from J, the junction contained 8 bases not matched to a gene.

This clonotype was counted once. This chain connects TRBV5-1 to TRBJ1-2, with D possibly TRBD1 on 5 matching bases. The CDR3 is 16 amino acids. CDR1 is SGHRS, CDR2 YFSETQ, per germline. V was cut by 2 bases and J by 4 bases, with 18 bases left in between. The CDR3 is CASSFGDSDGAYGYTF. CDR3 bases: TGCGCCAGCAGCTTCGGGGACTCAGACGGAGCCTATGGCTACACCTTC.

The gene calls are TRBV6-5 and TRBJ1-4, with TRBD1 matching over 10 bases. Unmatched junction bases numbered 8, after V lost 6 bases and J lost 7 bases. This CDR3 has 15 amino acids. Germline V gene data show CDR1 as MNHEY and CDR2 as SVGAGI. The CDR3 protein is CASSQTGGRGEKLFF. For the CDR3, the DNA is TGTGCCAGCAGCCAGACAGGGGGCAGGGGTGAAAAACTGTTTTTT.

The V call is TRBV7-2, the J call TRBJ1-2; D remains ambiguous. Trimming stripped 5 bases from V and 6 bases from J, with 13 bases between. CDR1 is SGHTA and CDR2 is FQGNSA in the germline V gene. The CDR3 consists of 13 residues. CDR3 sequence reads: CASSPVRRDGYTF. Written as DNA, the CDR3 is TGTGCCAGCAGCCCGGTTCGGAGGGATGGCTACACCTTC.

A remark on this clonotype: A junction boundary mismatches the germline segment, possibly from a read error. The V gene is TRBV20-1, the J gene TRBJ2-7; D might be TRBD2 (6 bases). Germline CDR1 DFQATT, CDR2 SNEGSKA (reference sequence). This CDR3 has 13 amino acids. The CDR3 DNA sequence: TGCAGTGCCGCCGGCGGGACGGTCTACGAACAGTACTTC. This codes for CSAAGGTVYEQYF.

The V call is TRBV7-9, the J call TRBJ2-1, with TRBD2 matching over 9 bases. The trim removed 7 bases at V and 10 bases at J, leaving 17 bases unmatched. Germline loops: CDR1 SEHNR, CDR2 FQNEAQ (reference sequence). The CDR3 loop spans 16 amino acids. The CDR3 loop reads CASTTLRVAGDDEQFF. The CDR3 DNA is TGTGCCAGCACCACTTTAAGGGTAGCGGGAGATGACGAGCAGTTCTTC.

This clonotype showed up just a few times. V usage is TRBV7-2 and J usage is TRBJ1-6, with unresolved D. The V end lost 3 bases, the J end lost 8 bases, and 14 bases lay between the germline ends. The CDR3 extends over 15 amino acids. Germline CDR1 is SGHTA and CDR2 is FQGNSA. CDR3 region: CASSFLGGRDSPLHF. CDR3 sequence (DNA): TGTGCCAGCAGCTTCCTAGGCGGGCGAGATTCACCCCTCCACTTT.

The rearrangement uses TRBV10-3 and TRBJ2-1; 7 bases fit TRBD2. Germline loops: CDR1 ENHRY, CDR2 SYGVKD. The CDR3 is 15 amino acids. V shed 3 bases, J shed 2 bases, and the junction held 4 bases outside the gene matches. DNA for the CDR3: TGTGCCATCAGTGATAGCGGGTCCCCCTACAATGAGCAGTTCTTC. This encodes CAISDSGSPYNEQFF.

This clonotype is medium-sized (0.01 to 0.1%). This chain connects TRBV12-3 or TRBV12-4 to TRBJ2-1, with 10 bases aligning to TRBD1. V shed 3 bases, J shed 7 bases, and the junction held 9 bases outside the gene matches. This CDR3 is built from 16 residues. This CDR3 reads CASSFSGQGDGNEQFF. In DNA form, the CDR3 reads TGTGCCAGCAGTTTCTCCGGACAGGGGGACGGGAATGAGCAGTTCTTC.

The chain carries TRBV12-5 and TRBJ2-7; no reliable D call. V was clipped by 3 bases and J by 3 bases, with 6 bases between them. The CDR3 loop spans 12 amino acids. Germline CDR1 LGHNT, CDR2 FRNRAP. CDR3 DNA: TGTGCTAGTGGTTTACTGGGCTACGAGCAGTACGTC. It yields the protein CASGLLGYEQYV.

The chain links TRBV7-9 to TRBJ2-1; 13 bases are shared with TRBD2. Trimming took 1 base from V and 4 from J; bases not matched to a gene: 7. Looked up from germline, CDR1 is SEHNR and CDR2 is FQNEAQ (reference sequence). The length of the CDR3 is 18 residues. The chain's CDR3 is CASSLVGTSGTIYNEQFF. CDR3 bases: TGTGCCAGCAGCTTAGTGGGGACTAGCGGGACAATTTACAATGAGCAGTTCTTC.

This clonotype was counted many times. V usage is TRBV7-2 and J usage is TRBJ2-5; D unclear. Germline CDR1 SGHTA, CDR2 FQGNSA. The CDR3 is 13 amino acids. Trimming cost V 5 bases and J 1 base, with 8 bases left between them. The CDR3 DNA reads as TGTGCCAGCAGCGGACGGTCCCAAGAGACCCAGTACTTC. Residues: CASSGRSQETQYF.

The rearrangement links TRBV6-1 to TRBJ2-5; TRBD2 matches at 14 bases. Unmatched junction bases numbered 10, after V lost 1 base and J lost 9 bases. CDR1 and CDR2 from the germline V gene are MNHNS and SASEGT. There are 17 residues in the CDR3. The CDR3 spells CASSEGVGTSGSGAQYF. The CDR3 bases are TGTGCCAGCAGTGAAGGGGTAGGGACTAGCGGGAGTGGGGCCCAGTACTTC.

V is TRBV7-2 and J is TRBJ2-1; the match to TRBD2 covers 7 bases. The junction had 12 bases not matched to a gene; V was cut back by 0 bases and J by 10 bases. The CDR3 is 16 amino acids. Germline values: CDR1 SGHTA, CDR2 FQGNSA. The CDR3 bases are TGTGCCAGCAGCTTAGCGGGGGGGATAGACCGGAGAGAGCAGTTCTTC. The encoded protein is CASSLAGGIDRREQFF.

The genes are TRBV11-3 and TRBJ1-2; 10 bases agree with TRBD1. The CDR3 loop spans 16 amino acids. Germline values: CDR1 SGHNT, CDR2 YENEEA. V shed 2 bases, J shed 3 bases, and the junction held 6 bases outside the gene matches. The CDR3 DNA sequence: TGTGCCAGCAGCTTACAAAGGACAGGGGGTGACTATGGCTACACCTTC. Translation: CASSLQRTGGDYGYTF.

The chain carries TRBV4-3 and TRBJ2-6; 8 nucleotides align to TRBD1. CDR3 length: 17 amino acids. Unmatched junction bases numbered 4, after V lost 0 bases and J lost 3 bases. Germline lookup yields CDR1 LGHNA and CDR2 YSLEER. Here the CDR3 DNA reads TGCGCCAGCAGCCAAGATGCAGGGGGCTATGGGGCCAACGTCCTGACTTTC. Translating gives CASSQDAGGYGANVLTF.

This chain joins TRBV12-3 or TRBV12-4 and TRBJ2-4, with a possible D match to TRBD2 (6 bases). Trimming shortened V by 8 bases and J by 7 bases, and 15 bases separated the two germline ends. The CDR3 contains 13 residues. CDR3 protein: CASCPPGRNIQYF. Written as DNA, the CDR3 is TGTGCCAGCTGTCCTCCGGGGAGGAACATTCAGTACTTC.

V is TRBV6-2 or TRBV6-3 and J is TRBJ2-7; D is possibly TRBD2 (6 bases). V was clipped by 7 bases and J by 10 bases, with 17 bases between them. The CDR3 has 12 residues. The germline gives CDR1 MNHEY, CDR2 SVGEGT. CDR3 DNA: TGTGCCAGCAAGGACGGGACTTCAGTCCAGTACGTC. Translation gives CASKDGTSVQYV.

This sequence joins TRBV7-2 and TRBJ2-2; 11 bases align to TRBD2. After removal of 5 bases from V and 4 bases from J, the junction contained 9 bases not matched to a gene. This CDR3 is 17 amino acids long. Germline V gives CDR1 SGHTA, CDR2 FQGNSA. The DNA for the CDR3 is TGTGCCAGCAGCCTTAGCGGGAGGGCCGGGATCACCGGGGAGCTGTTTTTT. Translated: CASSLSGRAGITGELFF.

Ten or more counts support this clonotype. The chain carries TRBV12-3 or TRBV12-4 and TRBJ2-3; a weak D match, TRBD2 (5 bases). CDR3 size: 17 residues. V lost 5 bases to trimming and J lost 2 bases, with 20 bases between them. CDR3 sequence (DNA): TGTGCCAGCAGTCGAAAGGGAAGCGGAGTGGTCACAGATACGCAGTATTTT. Encoded protein: CASSRKGSGVVTDTQYF.

This rearrangement joins TRBV20-1 to TRBJ2-5; D unresolved. CDR1 and CDR2 from the germline V gene are DFQATT and SNEGSKA (reference sequence). Between the trimmed V and J ends, which lost 3 bases and 0 bases, there was a span of 8 bases. This CDR3 spans 13 amino acids. The DNA of the CDR3 is TGCAGTGCTAGTAGCATGAACCAAGAGACCCAGTACTTC. It specifies CSASSMNQETQYF.

The chain joins TRBV28 to TRBJ2-1; 12 bases agree with TRBD2. The CDR3 loop spans 13 amino acids. Germline CDR1 and CDR2: MDHEN and SYDVKM. CDR3 protein: CASETSGSNEQFF. CDR3 coding DNA: TGTGCGAGCGAGACTAGCGGGAGCAATGAGCAGTTCTTC.

This clonotype has just a few counts. The chain links TRBV11-2 to TRBJ2-7; 13 bases fit TRBD2. The CDR3 contains 16 residues. The J segment lost 5 bases and the V segment lost 4 bases, leaving 8 bases of the junction unmatched. Germline CDR1 and CDR2: SGHAT and FQNNGV. CDR3 sequence reads: CASSSKTSGRVHEQYV. CDR3 nucleotides: TGTGCCAGCAGCTCCAAAACTAGCGGGAGGGTACACGAGCAGTACGTC.

About this clonotype itself: As the CDR3 is not closed by the conserved phenylalanine or tryptophan, this likely results from a read error. DNA for the CDR3: TGTGCCAGCAGCTTAAGGCAGGAGGCAGACAGTGAGCAGTTCTAC. Residues: CASSLRQEADSEQFY. The chain recombines TRBV7-6 with TRBJ2-1; the D call may be TRBD1 or TRBD2 (5 bases each). Trimming cost V 2 bases and J 9 bases, with 17 bases left between them. CDR1 SGHVS and CDR2 FNYEAQ come from the germline V gene. The CDR3 is made up of 15 amino acids.